The 18 T cell receptor beta chains presented below share a single source sample, sequenced in a study of identical twins. TCRdb redid the calling of the 5' RACE reads with MiXCR, one entry per CDR3 protein. The sample has hundreds of thousands of distinct CDR3 sequences, roughly 6.6% seen once. The same specimen was also included in a second study, on yellow fever vaccine responses in identical twins.

The sample was PBMCs. These receptor sequences come from a young woman in good health.

The V call is TRBV28, the J call TRBJ2-3; D ambiguous. Trimming removed 2 bases from V and 3 bases from J, with 12 bases in between. Germline V CDR1 and CDR2: MDHEN, SYDVKM. The CDR3 contains 15 residues. As DNA, the CDR3 is TGTGCCAGCAGTTTACCACAGACCCTGACAGATACGCAGTATTTT. Translating gives CASSLPQTLTDTQYF.

As to this clonotype: A much larger clonotype is one base distant, so this may be a read error. The chain is built from TRBV29-1 and TRBJ2-1, with TRBD2 matching 9 bases. The CDR3 has 17 residues. The germline CDR1 and CDR2 sequences are SQVTM and ANQGSEA. The CDR3 DNA reads TGCAGCGTTGAGGGCTCTAGCGGGGCAAGCTCCTACAATCAGCAGTTCTTC. Its protein product is CSVEGSSGASSYNQQFF.

This clonotype was counted at least ten times. The chain has TRBV4-1 and TRBJ2-1; 9 bases line up with TRBD2. CDR3 size: 14 residues. From germline, CDR1 is MGHRA and CDR2 YSYEKL. V was clipped by 5 bases and J by 14 bases; unmatched bases: 13. DNA for the CDR3: TGCGCCAGCAGCGAACCGGGACTAGCAATTTTGGAGTTCTTC. It is translated as CASSEPGLAILEFF.

This clonotype has just a few counts. The chain employs TRBV10-3 and TRBJ2-2; D perhaps matches TRBD2 (6 bases). Trimming stripped 5 bases from V and 0 bases from J, with 10 bases between. Germline CDR1 ENHRY, CDR2 SYGVKD. The CDR3 has 15 residues. This CDR3 reads CAISLRDSNTGELFF. The CDR3, as DNA: TGTGCCATCAGTCTTAGGGACTCGAACACCGGGGAGCTGTTTTTT.

The chain employs TRBV28 and TRBJ1-2; 8 bases are shared with TRBD1. The J segment lost 7 bases and the V segment lost 4 bases, leaving 8 bases of the junction unmatched. The V gene's germline CDR1 is MDHEN and CDR2 SYDVKM. The CDR3 runs 14 residues. DNA for the CDR3: TGTGCCAGCAGTTCTACAGGGGGGGCCGGTGGCTACACCTTC. This translates into CASSSTGGAGGYTF.

This clonotype came up many times. This chain uses TRBV20-1 with TRBJ2-7; 10 positions agree with TRBD1. Germline CDR1 is DFQATT and CDR2 is SNEGSKA (reference sequence). This CDR3 comprises 13 residues. Losses at the gene ends were 5 bases for V and 3 bases for J; bases not matched to a gene: 4. CDR3 sequence reads: CSAPRTGGYEQYV. CDR3 nucleotides: TGCAGTGCTCCCCGGACAGGGGGCTACGAGCAGTACGTC.

About this clonotype itself: One junction end disagrees with the germline gene, perhaps due to a read error. V is TRBV28 and J is TRBJ1-5, with 11 bases identical to TRBD1. This CDR3 has 15 amino acids. Per germline, CDR1 MDHEN and CDR2 SYDVKM. The CDR3 sequence: CASSTGTGGYQPRHF. The DNA for the CDR3 is TGTGCCAGCAGTACCGGGACAGGGGGTTATCAGCCCCGGCATTTT.

V gene TRBV15 combines with J gene TRBJ2-3; D unclear. Germline V gene lookup returns CDR1 LNHNV and CDR2 YYDKDF (reference sequence). V dropped 0 bases and J dropped 1 base, with 11 bases sitting between them. This CDR3 region has 16 residues. This CDR3 reads CATSRDPTRGTDTQYF. For the CDR3, the DNA is TGTGCCACCAGCAGAGATCCGACCCGAGGCACAGATACGCAGTATTTT.

The rearrangement joins TRBV5-1 to TRBJ1-6; D call uncertain. CDR1 and CDR2 from the germline V gene are SGHRS and YFSETQ. V was pared by 5 bases and J by 7 bases, with 7 bases between. The CDR3 is 12 amino acids. CDR3: CASRTENSPLHF. The CDR3 DNA sequence: TGCGCCAGCAGGACGGAAAATTCACCCCTCCACTTT.

This clonotype has only a few counts. This chain joins TRBV7-8 and TRBJ2-1; D ambiguous. V shed 5 bases and J shed 10 bases, with 15 bases lying between them. Germline CDR1 SGHVS, CDR2 FQNEAQ. This CDR3 is 13 amino acids long. As DNA, the CDR3 is TGTGCCAGCAGCCCACCGTCTTGGCGGGAGCAGTTCTTC. It translates to CASSPPSWREQFF.

This clonotype was seen ten or more times. The chain combines TRBV12-3 or TRBV12-4 with TRBJ1-2, with 9 bases identical to TRBD1. J gave up 11 bases and V 5 bases, and 6 bases lay outside the gene matches. This CDR3 comprises 12 residues. This CDR3 reads CASSTDRGGYTF. In DNA form, the CDR3 reads TGTGCCAGCAGTACGGACAGGGGAGGTTACACCTTC.

The table lists this clonotype with a few counts. This rearrangement joins TRBV6-5 to TRBJ2-2, with D perhaps being TRBD1 or TRBD2 (6 bases each). V lost 4 bases, J lost 4 bases, and 13 bases lay in between. Germline V gene data show CDR1 as MNHEY and CDR2 as SVGAGI. The CDR3 runs to 15 residues. CDR3 loop: CASSFSGAITGELFF. CDR3 nucleotides: TGTGCCAGCAGTTTTTCGGGGGCTATCACCGGGGAGCTGTTTTTT.

The chain joins TRBV5-6 to TRBJ2-3; 8 bases are shared with TRBD2. The V and J ends lost 3 bases and 7 bases, in that order; junction bases with no gene match: 10. Germline lookup yields CDR1 SGHDT and CDR2 YYEEEE. This CDR3 is built from 15 residues. CDR3 sequence reads: CASSSRGGLEHTQYF. In DNA form, the CDR3 reads TGTGCCAGCAGCTCCCGGGGGGGACTAGAGCATACGCAGTATTTT.

The rearrangement uses TRBV29-1 and TRBJ1-1, with unresolved D. Deletions cut 0 bases from V and 2 bases from J, with 10 bases between. Germline CDR1 is SQVTM and CDR2 is ANQGSEA. CDR3 length: 14 amino acids. For the CDR3, the DNA is TGCAGCGTTGAAGACCGAACAAGAAACACTGAAGCTTTCTTT. Amino acid sequence: CSVEDRTRNTEAFF.

At least ten counts were recorded for this clonotype. V and J are TRBV28 and TRBJ2-5; TRBD2 matches 7 bases. Trimming at V came to 5 bases and at J to 5 bases, leaving 8 bases not matched to a gene. Germline CDR1 and CDR2: MDHEN and SYDVKM. This CDR3 region has 14 residues. As DNA, the CDR3 is TGTGCCAGCAGTCTTCCGGGACTATTCGAGACCCAGTACTTC. Protein product: CASSLPGLFETQYF.

The rearrangement uses TRBV25-1 and TRBJ2-5, with 7 bases that match TRBD1. Germline V gene data show CDR1 as MGHDK and CDR2 as SYGVNS. The CDR3 extends over 13 amino acids. J gave up 1 base and V 4 bases, and 0 bases lay outside the gene matches. The CDR3 sequence: CASSGDSQETQYF. CDR3 in DNA: TGTGCCAGCAGTGGGGACAGCCAAGAGACCCAGTACTTC.

At least ten counts were recorded for this clonotype. This rearrangement joins TRBV2 to TRBJ2-1; 7 positions match TRBD2. CDR3 length: 16 residues. Germline V gene sequence: CDR1 SNHLY, CDR2 FYNNEI. The junction had 12 bases not matched to a gene; V was cut back by 8 bases and J by 2 bases. CDR3: CASASGPSLTYNEQFF. Here the CDR3 DNA reads TGTGCCAGCGCTAGCGGCCCCTCCTTGACCTACAATGAGCAGTTCTTC.

V usage is TRBV10-3 and J usage is TRBJ2-7; 7 positions match TRBD2. The CDR3 runs to 16 residues. The V segment lost 0 bases and the J segment 6 bases; nucleotides outside the gene matches: 11. Germline V gives CDR1 ENHRY, CDR2 SYGVKD. The CDR3 region has the DNA TGTGCCATCAGTGAGTCCCGTGGGGGGAGGGCCGCCGAGCAGTACTTC. This translates into CAISESRGGRAAEQYF.